This T cell receptor beta chain was sequenced during a study of cytomegalovirus exposure and HLA in healthy donors. At the level of the study: Of roughly 400 genotyped donors, 81% grouped in the Caucasian-associated ancestry cluster. General study results and limits: Accurate HLA-A and HLA-B prediction from TCR beta sequences was reported for most subjects.

Every donor was a healthy person donating bone marrow. The PCR contained 60 Vbeta and 13 Jbeta primers. Method: immunoSEQ multiplex PCR; TCRdb's copy keeps in-frame clones and lacks some. The sample carries fewer than 250,000 clones, roughly 80% recorded once. In regard to this clone: What it binds is unknown.

CDR3 size: 18 residues. V gene TRBV1 combines with J gene TRBJ2-1; TRBD2 is the table's D call, not checked against the DNA. TRBV1 is described as a pseudogene. This sequence was found in a woman younger than 35 in good health and CMV-seronegative. The sequencing input was PBMCs. The CDR3 sequence: CTSSQRTSGVSSYNEQFF. DNA of the CDR3: TGCACCAGCAGCCAAAGGACTAGCGGAGTGAGCTCCTACAATGAGCAGTTCTTC.